This TCR beta chain derives from a study of control samples from healthy donors and cancer patients. Data came from immunoSEQ multiplex PCR; TCRdb stores just in-frame clones and leaves some out. The data contain 95,000 to 130,000 clones, 88% of them singletons. CDR1 SGHRS and CDR2 YFSETQ come from the germline V gene. V lost 1 base, J lost 0 bases, and 5 bases stayed unmatched. The CDR3 is made up of 16 amino acids. The sequence came from a woman between 70 and 85 years old in good health. Specimen: blood. The chain carries TRBV5-1 and TRBJ2-7; 9 positions match TRBD1. In DNA, the CDR3 is TGCGCCAGCAGCTTGCAGGGACAGGGCCTCTCCTACGAGCAGTACTTC. It specifies CASSLQGQGLSYEQYF. Complete variable domain (other parts from reference TRBV5-1 and TRBJ2-7): KAGVTQTPRYLIKTRGQQVTLSCSPISGHRSVSWYQQTPGQGLQFLFEYFSETQRNKGNFPGRFSGRQFSNSRSEMNVSTLELGDSALYLCASSLQGQGLSYEQYFGPGTRLTVT.